This passage covers 21 T cell receptor beta chains from one sample sequenced in a study of Ad26.COV2.S vaccination and SARS-CoV-2 variants. This table comes from immunoSEQ multiplex PCR, and its TCRdb copy is limited to in-frame clones, with some not included. The sample holds 410,000 or so clones, more than 80% seen once. Treatment given: roughly 18 received Ad26.COV2.S at low or high dose, single or two shots; 5 received placebo; per-sample allocation not given. The investigators took samples on day 63 after the first vaccine or placebo injection. Material: peripheral blood, obtained in a trial of Ad26.COV2.S vaccine versus placebo. These receptors originate from a person between 18 and 59 years old who received the Ad26.COV2.S COVID-19 vaccine or a placebo.

This clone occurred a few times. The rearrangement links TRBV30 to TRBJ2-1, with a tentative D call TRBD2 (5 bases). CDR1 GTSNPN and CDR2 SVGIG come from the germline V gene (reference sequence). This CDR3 comprises 15 residues. V was clipped by 0 bases and J by 5 bases, with 14 bases between them. CDR3 protein: CAWSVLRKRDNEQFF. CDR3 nucleotides: TGTGCCTGGAGTGTATTACGGAAGAGGGACAATGAGCAGTTCTTC. Supplemented by reference TRBV30 and TRBJ2-1, the full variable domain reads SQTIHQWPATLVQPVGSPLSLECTVEGTSNPNLYWYRQAAGRGLQLLFYSVGIGQISSEVPQNLSASRPQDRQFILSSKKLLLSDSGFYLCAWSVLRKRDNEQFFGPGTRLTVL.

The V gene is TRBV29-1, the J gene TRBJ1-4; TRBD1 matches at 8 bases. With V trimmed by 8 bases and J by 7 bases, 12 bases remained unmatched. Germline loops: CDR1 SQVTM, CDR2 ANQGSEA. CDR3 length: 14 residues. CDR3: CSPYSDRGLEKLFF. Written as DNA, the CDR3 is TGCAGCCCCTATAGTGACAGGGGACTTGAAAAACTGTTTTTT.

This clone was recorded a few times. The gene calls are TRBV4-1 and TRBJ1-1; a possible D gene is TRBD1 (5 bases). V was trimmed by 0 bases and J by 5 bases, leaving 13 bases between them. The V gene's germline CDR1 is MGHRA and CDR2 YSYEKL. CDR3 length: 15 amino acids. For the CDR3, the DNA is TGCGCCAGCAGCCAAGAGTCGGCCAGGGCTACTGAAGCTTTCTTT. Its protein is CASSQESARATEAFF.

This clone was seen a few times. J is TRBJ2-1 and V is TRBV7-3; D uncertain. The V gene lost 5 bases and the J gene lost 8 bases, with 13 bases spanning the gap. The germline V gene has CDR1 SGHTA and CDR2 FQGTGA. The CDR3 consists of 13 residues. The chain's CDR3 is CASSLLGGHEQFF. CDR3 in DNA: TGTGCCAGCAGCCTGCTGGGTGGGCATGAGCAGTTCTTC.

The chain is built from TRBV6-2 or TRBV6-3 and TRBJ2-1; no reliable D call. Germline V lookup: CDR1 MNHEY, CDR2 SVGEGT. The ends were cut back, 2 bases at V and 10 bases at J, with 6 bases in the middle. CDR3 length: 11 residues. CDR3 amino acids: CASSYPGEQFF. CDR3 bases: TGTGCCAGCAGTTACCCCGGGGAGCAGTTCTTC.

The chain links TRBV7-9 to TRBJ2-7; 7 bases align to TRBD2. CDR1 SEHNR and CDR2 FQNEAQ come from the germline V gene (reference sequence). This CDR3 comprises 13 residues. The trim removed 5 bases at V and 2 bases at J, leaving 3 bases unmatched. Written as DNA, the CDR3 is TGTGCCAGCAGCATGCGGGAGACCTACGAGCAGTACTTC. The encoded protein is CASSMRETYEQYF.

The V call is TRBV7-2, the J call TRBJ2-2, with no clear D. The germline V gene encodes CDR1 SGHTA and CDR2 FQGNSA. Trimming removed 1 base at V and 3 bases at J, with 9 bases between. The CDR3 runs 15 residues. CDR3 DNA sequence: TGTGCCAGCAGCTTAGAGGTAGTTCACACCGGGGAGCTGTTTTTT. Its protein product is CASSLEVVHTGELFF.

J is TRBJ2-6 and V is TRBV5-8, with TRBD1 as a possible D gene (6 bases). The CDR3 extends over 17 amino acids. V shed 4 bases and J shed 2 bases, with 16 bases lying between them. The germline V gene encodes CDR1 SGHTS and CDR2 YDEGEE. CDR3 nucleotide sequence: TGTGCCAGCAGCACCGCACTACAGGGCCCTGGGGCCAACGTCCTGACTTTC. Translation gives CASSTALQGPGANVLTF.

V gene TRBV28 combines with J gene TRBJ2-7, with 8 bases aligning to TRBD2. Germline values: CDR1 MDHEN, CDR2 SYDVKM. The junction had 7 bases not matched to a gene; V was cut back by 5 bases and J by 4 bases. CDR3 length: 14 amino acids. CDR3 amino acids: CASSEAGAGYEQYF. CDR3 DNA: TGTGCCAGCAGTGAAGCGGGAGCGGGTTACGAGCAGTACTTC.

This chain joins TRBV5-6 and TRBJ2-5; tentatively, D is TRBD2 (5 bases). The CDR3 contains 14 residues. Deletions cut 1 base from V and 3 bases from J, with 10 bases between. Germline V CDR1 and CDR2: SGHDT, YYEEEE. As DNA, the CDR3 is TGTGCCAGCAGCTTGATGGACTGGGAAGAGACCCAGTACTTC. Amino acids: CASSLMDWEETQYF.

The V call is TRBV27, the J call TRBJ1-3; 7 bases match TRBD1. Germline lookup yields CDR1 MNHEY and CDR2 SMNVEV (reference sequence). With V trimmed by 3 bases and J by 0 bases, 2 bases remained unmatched. The CDR3 runs 15 residues. The CDR3 nucleotides read TGTGCCAGCAGTTTTACAGGGGACTCTGGAAACACCATATATTTT. Its protein is CASSFTGDSGNTIYF.

The genes are TRBV19 and TRBJ1-2; 7 bases line up with TRBD1. Germline values: CDR1 LNHDA, CDR2 SQIVND (reference sequence). The CDR3 extends over 16 amino acids. Trimming removed 0 bases from V and 4 bases from J; junction bases left unmatched: 8. The CDR3: CASSIDPGRGVYGYTF. In DNA, the CDR3 is TGTGCCAGTAGTATAGATCCCGGCAGGGGGGTCTATGGCTACACCTTC.

The genes are TRBV12-3 or TRBV12-4 and TRBJ1-5; no reliable D call. Trimming shortened V by 3 bases and J by 4 bases, and 7 bases separated the two germline ends. The CDR3 contains 13 residues. The CDR3 sequence: CASSFSKNQPQHF. Here the CDR3 DNA reads TGTGCCAGCAGTTTTTCGAAGAATCAGCCCCAGCATTTT.

This chain links TRBV19 with TRBJ2-7, with a possible D match to TRBD1 (6 bases). Trimming shortened V by 3 bases and J by 5 bases, and 14 bases separated the two germline ends. CDR1 LNHDA and CDR2 SQIVND come from the germline V gene (reference sequence). The CDR3 extends over 14 amino acids. CDR3 nucleotides: TGTGCCAGTAGTATTGACAGGCGAGACGACGAGCAGTACTTC. This codes for CASSIDRRDDEQYF.

The chain combines TRBV18 with TRBJ2-7; TRBD1 aligns across 8 bases. The V gene's germline CDR1 is KGHSH and CDR2 LQKENI. CDR3 length: 14 amino acids. The V gene end was trimmed by 2 bases and the J gene end by 6 bases; junction bases not matched to a gene: 6. The CDR3 sequence: CASSPGDRRAEQYF. CDR3 bases: TGTGCCAGCTCACCAGGGGACAGGAGGGCCGAGCAGTACTTC. The whole variable domain, filled in from reference TRBV18 and TRBJ2-7, reads NAGVMQNPRHLVRRRGQEARLRCSPMKGHSHVYWYRQLPEEGLKFMVYLQKENIIDESGMPKERFSAEFPKEGPSILRIQQVVRGDSAAYFCASSPGDRRAEQYFGPGTRLTVT.

This clone appeared once. The chain joins TRBV5-8 to TRBJ2-1; 13 nucleotides match TRBD2. With 2 bases clipped from V and 4 bases from J, the junction kept 6 bases outside the gene matches. This CDR3 is 17 amino acids long. Germline-derived CDR1 and CDR2 are SGHTS and YDEGEE. Written as DNA, the CDR3 is TGTGCCAGCAGCTTTCGGACTAGCGGGAGTGGGTACAATGAGCAGTTCTTC. Translated, it gives CASSFRTSGSGYNEQFF.

The chain combines TRBV28 with TRBJ2-4, with D perhaps TRBD1 (6 bases). The CDR3 sequence is 18 residues long. Between the trimmed V and J ends, which lost 3 bases and 0 bases, there was a span of 18 bases. The germline gives CDR1 MDHEN, CDR2 SYDVKM. Here the CDR3 DNA reads TGTGCCAGCAGTTTTGAGGTACGGACAGAAGTAGCCAAAAACATTCAGTACTTC. Translation: CASSFEVRTEVAKNIQYF.

This clone was counted once. The V gene is TRBV6-5, the J gene TRBJ1-5; D call uncertain. The ends were cut back, 6 bases at V and 1 base at J, with 10 bases in the middle. CDR1 and CDR2 from the germline V gene are MNHEY and SVGAGI. The CDR3 is 14 amino acids. The CDR3 region has the DNA TGTGCCAGCAGCTCGCAGTGGAGCAATCAGCCCCAGCATTTT. Translation: CASSSQWSNQPQHF.

The rearrangement joins TRBV25-1 to TRBJ2-3; a weak D match, TRBD2 (5 bases). V dropped 2 bases and J dropped 1 base, with 16 bases sitting between them. The CDR3 extends over 17 amino acids. Germline CDR1 and CDR2: MGHDK and SYGVNS. CDR3: CASSETRSPMGTDTQYF. CDR3 nucleotide sequence: TGTGCCAGCAGTGAAACTAGAAGCCCTATGGGCACAGATACGCAGTATTTT.

In this sample, this clone turned up once. The chain uses TRBV19 and TRBJ1-4, with TRBD1 identical over 7 bases. Germline V gene data show CDR1 as LNHDA and CDR2 as SQIVND (reference sequence). There are 16 residues in the CDR3. V gave up 5 bases and J gave up 4 bases; unmatched junction bases: 10. The CDR3 reads CASSSRRQGNNEKLFF. CDR3 DNA sequence: TGTGCCAGTAGTTCCCGCCGACAGGGTAATAATGAAAAACTGTTTTTT.

The J gene is TRBJ2-1, the V gene TRBV7-9, with no clear D. The CDR3 is 13 amino acids. Germline assignment: CDR1 SEHNR and CDR2 FQNEAQ (reference sequence). The V end was cut by 8 bases, the J end by 3 bases, with 11 bases between. The CDR3 region is CASGSGNYNEQFF. Here the CDR3 DNA reads TGTGCCAGCGGATCTGGGAACTACAATGAGCAGTTCTTC.